Presented here are 11 T cell receptor beta chains from one specimen sequenced in a study of a mutant IDH1 vaccine in newly diagnosed glioma. Time point specified: week 23, last vaccination. In every dose of vaccine, 300 ug of mutant IDH1 20-mer peptide was given alongside topical imiquimod. Their specific antigens are unknown. Data came from immunoSEQ multiplex PCR; TCRdb stores just in-frame clones and leaves some out. The sample contains approximately 39,000 clones, more than 80% of which appear only once. This material consisted of PBMCs, taken from a glioma patient whose treatment included an IDH1 peptide vaccine. These receptors were taken from a middle-aged man with glioma.

The chain couples TRBV7-2 to TRBJ1-2; no clear D. Germline lookup yields CDR1 SGHTA and CDR2 FQGNSA. Trimming cost V 10 bases and J 0 bases, with 15 bases left between them. This CDR3 has 14 amino acids. This chain's CDR3 is CATARQAANYGYTF. In DNA form, the CDR3 reads TGTGCCACCGCCCGCCAGGCAGCTAACTATGGCTACACCTTC.

The rearrangement uses TRBV6-5 and TRBJ2-1; TRBD1 agrees at 9 bases. The junction had 7 bases not matched to a gene; V was cut back by 6 bases and J by 4 bases. Germline values: CDR1 MNHEY, CDR2 SVGAGI. The CDR3 runs 15 residues. This chain's CDR3 is CASRITGGAYNEQFF. In DNA, the CDR3 is TGTGCCAGCAGAATTACAGGGGGCGCGTACAATGAGCAGTTCTTC.

This chain connects TRBV18 to TRBJ2-1; D remains ambiguous. This CDR3 has 14 amino acids. Trimming pared 3 bases from V and 4 bases from J, leaving 10 bases between. Per germline, CDR1 KGHSH and CDR2 LQKENI. The CDR3 region is CASSPSQEYNEQFF. CDR3 sequence (DNA): TGTGCCAGCTCACCGAGTCAGGAGTACAATGAGCAGTTCTTC.

V gene TRBV5-1 combines with J gene TRBJ2-3; possible D gene TRBD1, 5 bases. In germline, CDR1 is SGHRS, CDR2 YFSETQ. Trimming removed 0 bases at V and 0 bases at J, with 8 bases between. This CDR3 is 15 amino acids long. The CDR3 DNA follows: TGCGCCAGCAGCTTGGCCCCAGGGAGCACAGATACGCAGTATTTT. Protein product: CASSLAPGSTDTQYF.

The chain has TRBV2 and TRBJ1-1; TRBD1 aligns across 7 bases. Germline assignment: CDR1 SNHLY and CDR2 FYNNEI. Germline trimming cut 2 bases from V and 4 bases from J; bases unmatched to any gene: 13. The CDR3 spans 17 residues. In DNA, the CDR3 is TGTGCCAGCAGTGAACGGGGGCAGGGGGTTTGGGGCACTGAAGCTTTCTTT. This encodes CASSERGQGVWGTEAFF.

Here the CDR3 reads CASSLMVSGDDTQYF. The CDR3 DNA follows: TGTGCCAGCAGCTTGATGGTTAGCGGGGATGATACGCAGTATTTT. The chain carries TRBV5-4 and TRBJ2-3; 8 nucleotides line up with TRBD2. This CDR3 has 15 residues. CDR1 and CDR2 from the germline V gene are SGHNT and YYREEE (reference sequence). The ends lost 1 base at V and 6 bases at J; junction bases unmatched: 7.

This clone was seen just once. The chain employs TRBV4-2 and TRBJ2-1; TRBD2 matches 11 bases. The length of the CDR3 is 18 residues. Germline CDR1 and CDR2: LGHNA and YNFKEQ. Trimming took 1 base from V and 3 from J; bases not matched to a gene: 8. CDR3 nucleotide sequence: TGTGCCAGCAGCCAAGCTTCGTCGGGACTAGCGGTCTACAATGAGCAGTTCTTC. This translates into CASSQASSGLAVYNEQFF.

The chain uses TRBV6-6 and TRBJ2-5; unclear D gene. TRBJ2-7 matches the DNA end more closely, so the J call is doubtful. CDR3 size: 11 residues. Germline V lookup: CDR1 MNHNY, CDR2 SVGAGI (reference sequence). CDR3 amino acids: CASSPLYEQYF. The CDR3 nucleotides are TGTGCCAGCAGTCCCCTGTACGAGCAGTACTTC.

A single count supports this clone. The chain is built from TRBV19 and TRBJ2-3; D ambiguous. V lost 1 base and J 0 bases, leaving 2 bases between the germline ends. Germline V lookup: CDR1 LNHDA, CDR2 SQIVND (reference sequence). The CDR3 covers 13 residues. The CDR3 region is CASSIASTDTQYF. The CDR3, as DNA: TGTGCCAGTAGTATAGCGAGCACAGATACGCAGTATTTT.

The V gene is TRBV7-2, the J gene TRBJ1-2; D is possibly TRBD1 (5 bases). CDR3 length equals 14 residues. V lost 5 bases to trimming and J lost 10 bases, with 20 bases between them. CDR1 is SGHTA and CDR2 is FQGNSA in the germline V gene. The DNA of the CDR3 is TGTGCCAGCAGCCCCTCAGGGAGGAGATTAAACTACACCTTC. It yields the protein CASSPSGRRLNYTF.

The chain joins TRBV6-5 to TRBJ1-5; D perhaps matches TRBD1 (5 bases). This CDR3 has 13 amino acids. The V and J ends lost 0 bases and 11 bases respectively, with 11 bases between them. Germline CDR1 reads MNHEY; CDR2 reads SVGAGI. CDR3 sequence reads: CASSYSGGAAQHF. The DNA of the CDR3 is TGTGCCAGCAGTTACTCGGGGGGTGCTGCCCAGCATTTT.